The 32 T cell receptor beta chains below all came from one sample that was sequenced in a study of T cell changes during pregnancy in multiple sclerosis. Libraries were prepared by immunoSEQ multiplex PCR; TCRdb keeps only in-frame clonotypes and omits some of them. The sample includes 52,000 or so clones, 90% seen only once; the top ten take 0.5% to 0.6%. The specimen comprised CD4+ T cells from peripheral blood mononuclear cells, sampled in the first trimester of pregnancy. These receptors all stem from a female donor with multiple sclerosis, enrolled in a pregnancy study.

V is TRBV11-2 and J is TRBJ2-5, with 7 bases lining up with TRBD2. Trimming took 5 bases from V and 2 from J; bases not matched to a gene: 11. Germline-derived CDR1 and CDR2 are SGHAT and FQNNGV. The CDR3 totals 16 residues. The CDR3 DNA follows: TGTGCCAGCAGCCCCGTCTGGGGGGGGAAACAAGAGACCCAGTACTTC. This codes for CASSPVWGGKQETQYF.

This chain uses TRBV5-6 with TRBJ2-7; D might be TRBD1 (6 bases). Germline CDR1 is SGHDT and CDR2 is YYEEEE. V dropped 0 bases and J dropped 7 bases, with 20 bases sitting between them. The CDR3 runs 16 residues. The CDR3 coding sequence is TGTGCCAGCAGCTTGGATCCGGGACAACTCCTACAGGAGCAGTACTTC. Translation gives CASSLDPGQLLQEQYF.

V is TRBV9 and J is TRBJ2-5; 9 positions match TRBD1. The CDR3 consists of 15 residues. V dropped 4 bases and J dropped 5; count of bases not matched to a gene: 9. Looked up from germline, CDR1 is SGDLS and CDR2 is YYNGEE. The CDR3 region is CASSRNTGGAETQYF. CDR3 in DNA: TGTGCCAGCAGCCGAAATACAGGGGGCGCGGAGACCCAGTACTTC. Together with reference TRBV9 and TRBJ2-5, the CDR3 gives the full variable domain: DSGVTQTPKHLITATGQRVTLRCSPRSGDLSVYWYQQSLDQGLQFLIQYYNGEERAKGNILERFSAQQFPDLHSELNLSSLELGDSALYFCASSRNTGGAETQYFGPGTRLLVL.

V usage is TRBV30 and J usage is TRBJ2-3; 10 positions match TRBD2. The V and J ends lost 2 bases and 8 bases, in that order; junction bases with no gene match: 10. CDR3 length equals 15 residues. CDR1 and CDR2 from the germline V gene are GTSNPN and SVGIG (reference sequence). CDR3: CAWSPQAGGLGTQYF. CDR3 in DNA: TGTGCCTGGAGTCCCCAAGCGGGGGGGCTGGGTACGCAGTATTTT.

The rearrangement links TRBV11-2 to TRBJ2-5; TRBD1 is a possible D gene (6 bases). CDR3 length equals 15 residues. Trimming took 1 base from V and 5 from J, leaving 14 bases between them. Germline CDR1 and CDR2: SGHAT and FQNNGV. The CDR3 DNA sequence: TGTGCCAGCAGCTTAGGTCAGGGGTCTGGGGAGACCCAGTACTTC. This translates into CASSLGQGSGETQYF.

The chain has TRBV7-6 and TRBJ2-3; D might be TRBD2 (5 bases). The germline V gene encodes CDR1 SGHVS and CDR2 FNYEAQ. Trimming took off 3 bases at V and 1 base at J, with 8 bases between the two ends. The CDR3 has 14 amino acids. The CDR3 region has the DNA TGTGCCAGCAGCTTGCGGACTGGCACAGATACGCAGTATTTT. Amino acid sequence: CASSLRTGTDTQYF.

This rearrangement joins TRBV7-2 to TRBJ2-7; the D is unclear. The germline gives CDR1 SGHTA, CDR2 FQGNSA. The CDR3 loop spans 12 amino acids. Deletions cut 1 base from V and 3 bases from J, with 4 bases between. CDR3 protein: CASSLDIYEQYF. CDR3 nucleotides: TGTGCCAGCAGCTTAGATATCTACGAGCAGTACTTC. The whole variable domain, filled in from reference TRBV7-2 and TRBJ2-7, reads GAGVSQSPSNKVTEKGKDVELRCDPISGHTALYWYRQSLGQGLEFLIYFQGNSAPDKSGLPSDRFSAERTGGSVSTLTIQRTQQEDSAVYLCASSLDIYEQYFGPGTRLTVT.

The DNA for the CDR3 is TGCGCCAGCAGCCAAGAGGCGGGCGCAGATACGCAGTATTTT. This gives the protein CASSQEAGADTQYF. The chain couples TRBV4-1 to TRBJ2-3, with D possibly TRBD2 on 5 matching bases. The CDR3 spans 14 residues. CDR1 and CDR2 (germline): MGHRA, YSYEKL. V was clipped by 0 bases and J by 4 bases, with 8 bases between them.

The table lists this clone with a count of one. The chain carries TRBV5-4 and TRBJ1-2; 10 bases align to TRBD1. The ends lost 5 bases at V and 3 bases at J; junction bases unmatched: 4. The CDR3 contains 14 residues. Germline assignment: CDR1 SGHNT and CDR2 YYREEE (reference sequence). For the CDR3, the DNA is TGTGCCAGCAGGCTGACAGGGGGCTACTATGGCTACACCTTC. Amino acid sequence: CASRLTGGYYGYTF.

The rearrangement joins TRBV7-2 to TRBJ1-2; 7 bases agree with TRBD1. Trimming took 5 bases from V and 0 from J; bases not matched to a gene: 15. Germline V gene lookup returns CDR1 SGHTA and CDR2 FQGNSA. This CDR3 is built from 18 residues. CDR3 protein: CASSPWLTGRTTNYGYTF. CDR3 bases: TGTGCCAGCAGCCCATGGTTGACAGGGCGGACGACTAACTATGGCTACACCTTC.

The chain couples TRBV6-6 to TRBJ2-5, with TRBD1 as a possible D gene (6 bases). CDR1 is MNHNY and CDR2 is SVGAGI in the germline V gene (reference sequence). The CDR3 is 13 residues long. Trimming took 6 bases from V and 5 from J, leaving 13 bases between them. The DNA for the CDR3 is TGTGCCAGCAGGCTACAGGGTCGGGAGACCCAGTACTTC. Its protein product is CASRLQGRETQYF.

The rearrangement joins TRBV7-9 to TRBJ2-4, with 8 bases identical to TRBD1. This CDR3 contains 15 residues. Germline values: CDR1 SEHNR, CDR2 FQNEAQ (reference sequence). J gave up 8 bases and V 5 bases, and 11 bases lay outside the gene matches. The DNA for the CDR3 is TGTGCCAGCAGCAGGGACAGGTCGAGTGGGGACATTCAGTACTTC. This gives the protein CASSRDRSSGDIQYF.

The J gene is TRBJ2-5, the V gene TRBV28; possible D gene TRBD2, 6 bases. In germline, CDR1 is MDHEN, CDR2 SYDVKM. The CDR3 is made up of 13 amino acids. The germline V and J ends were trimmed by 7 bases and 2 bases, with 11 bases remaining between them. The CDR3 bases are TGTGCCAGCATCGCGGGGCAGCAAGAGACCCAGTACTTC. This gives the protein CASIAGQQETQYF.

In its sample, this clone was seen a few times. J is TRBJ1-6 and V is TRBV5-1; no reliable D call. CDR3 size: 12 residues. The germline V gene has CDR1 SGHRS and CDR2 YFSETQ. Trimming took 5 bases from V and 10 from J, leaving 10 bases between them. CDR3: CASRSGGSPLHF. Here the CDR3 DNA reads TGCGCCAGCAGATCTGGCGGCTCACCCCTCCACTTT.

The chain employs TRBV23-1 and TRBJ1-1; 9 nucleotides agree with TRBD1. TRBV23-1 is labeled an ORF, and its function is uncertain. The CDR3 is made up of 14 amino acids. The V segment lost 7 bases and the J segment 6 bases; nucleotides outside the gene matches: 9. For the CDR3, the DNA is TGCGCCAGCAACCCCACCGGGACAGGGCCTGAAGCTTTCTTT. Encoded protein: CASNPTGTGPEAFF.

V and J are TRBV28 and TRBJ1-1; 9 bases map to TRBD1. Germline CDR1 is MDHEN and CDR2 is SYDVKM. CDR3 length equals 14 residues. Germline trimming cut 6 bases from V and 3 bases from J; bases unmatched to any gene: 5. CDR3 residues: CASRTGGSYTEAFF. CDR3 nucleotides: TGTGCCAGCAGGACAGGGGGTTCGTACACTGAAGCTTTCTTT. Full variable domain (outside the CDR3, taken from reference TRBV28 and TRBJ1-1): DVKVTQSSRYLVKRTGEKVFLECVQDMDHENMFWYRQDPGLGLRLIYFSYDVKMKEKGDIPEGYSVSREKKERFSLILESASTNQTSMYLCASRTGGSYTEAFFGQGTRLTVV.

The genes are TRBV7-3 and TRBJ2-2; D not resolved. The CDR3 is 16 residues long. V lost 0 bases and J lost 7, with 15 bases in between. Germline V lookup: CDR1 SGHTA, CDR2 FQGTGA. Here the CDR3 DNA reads TGTGCCAGCAGCTTAACCCCCAGATTTGAAGTCGGGGAGCTGTTTTTT. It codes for CASSLTPRFEVGELFF.

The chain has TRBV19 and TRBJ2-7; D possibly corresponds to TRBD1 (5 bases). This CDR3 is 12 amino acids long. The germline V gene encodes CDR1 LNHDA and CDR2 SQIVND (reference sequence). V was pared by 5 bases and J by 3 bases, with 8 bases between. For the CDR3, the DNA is TGTGCCAGTAGTTCCGGACACTACGAGCAGTACTTC. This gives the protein CASSSGHYEQYF.

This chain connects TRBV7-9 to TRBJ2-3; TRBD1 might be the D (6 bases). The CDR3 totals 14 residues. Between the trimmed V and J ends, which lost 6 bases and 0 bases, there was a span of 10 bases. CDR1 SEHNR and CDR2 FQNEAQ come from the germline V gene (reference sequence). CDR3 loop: CASRTTGSTDTQYF. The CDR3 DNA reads TGTGCCAGCAGAACGACAGGTAGCACAGATACGCAGTATTTT.

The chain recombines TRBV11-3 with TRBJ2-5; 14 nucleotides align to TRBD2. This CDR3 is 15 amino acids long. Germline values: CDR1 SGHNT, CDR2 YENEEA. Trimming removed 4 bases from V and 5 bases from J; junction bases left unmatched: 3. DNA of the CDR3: TGTGCCAGCAGCTCACGGACTAGCGGGGGGGAGACCCAGTACTTC. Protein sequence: CASSSRTSGGETQYF.

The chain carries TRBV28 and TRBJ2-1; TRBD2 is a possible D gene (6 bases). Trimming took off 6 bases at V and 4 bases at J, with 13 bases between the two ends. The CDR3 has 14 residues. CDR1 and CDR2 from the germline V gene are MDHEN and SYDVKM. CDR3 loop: CASRGTLSYNEQFF. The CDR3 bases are TGTGCCAGCAGGGGGACTCTCTCATACAATGAGCAGTTCTTC.

CDR3 nucleotides: TGTGCCAGCAGCTTAGAAGGGGAGAACACTGAAGCTTTCTTT. Its protein product is CASSLEGENTEAFF. V is TRBV7-9 and J is TRBJ1-1, with TRBD1 as a possible D gene (5 bases). V lost 1 base and J 1 base, leaving 7 bases between the germline ends. The CDR3 loop spans 14 amino acids. Germline-derived CDR1 and CDR2 are SEHNR and FQNEAQ (reference sequence).

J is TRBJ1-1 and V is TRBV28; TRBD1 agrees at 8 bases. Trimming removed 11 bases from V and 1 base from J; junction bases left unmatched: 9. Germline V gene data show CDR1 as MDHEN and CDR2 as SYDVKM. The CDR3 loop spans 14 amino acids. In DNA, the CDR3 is TGTGCCGCCCAGACAGGGGCAGGGAACACTGAAGCTTTCTTT. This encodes CAAQTGAGNTEAFF.

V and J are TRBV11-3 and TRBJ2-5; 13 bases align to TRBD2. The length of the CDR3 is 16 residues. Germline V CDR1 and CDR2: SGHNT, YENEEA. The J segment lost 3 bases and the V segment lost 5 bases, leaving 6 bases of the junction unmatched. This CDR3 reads CASSPWTSGGKETQYF. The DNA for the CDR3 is TGTGCCAGCAGCCCCTGGACTAGCGGGGGCAAAGAGACCCAGTACTTC. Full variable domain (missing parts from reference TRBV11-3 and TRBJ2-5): EAGVVQSPRYKIIEKKQPVAFWCNPISGHNTLYWYLQNLGQGPELLIRYENEEAVDDSQLPKDRFSAERLKGVDSTLKIQPAELGDSAVYLCASSPWTSGGKETQYFGPGTRLLVL.

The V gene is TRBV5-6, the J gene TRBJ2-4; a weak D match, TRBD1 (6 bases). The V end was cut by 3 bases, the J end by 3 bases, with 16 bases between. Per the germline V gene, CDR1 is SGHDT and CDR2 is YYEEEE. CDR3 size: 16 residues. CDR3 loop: CASSYRDTGVKNIQYF. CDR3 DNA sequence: TGTGCCAGCAGCTACCGGGACACCGGGGTCAAAAACATTCAGTACTTC.

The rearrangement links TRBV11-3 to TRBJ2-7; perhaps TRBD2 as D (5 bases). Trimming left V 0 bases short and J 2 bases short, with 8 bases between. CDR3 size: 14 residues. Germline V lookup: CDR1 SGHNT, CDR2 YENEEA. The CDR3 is CASSLDRETYEQYF. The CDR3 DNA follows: TGTGCCAGCAGCTTAGATAGGGAGACCTACGAGCAGTACTTC.

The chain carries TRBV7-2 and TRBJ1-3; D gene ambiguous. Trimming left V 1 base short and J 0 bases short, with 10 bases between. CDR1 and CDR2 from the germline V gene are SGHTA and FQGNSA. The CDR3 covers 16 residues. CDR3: CASSLVSRSSGNTIYF. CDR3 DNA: TGTGCCAGCAGCTTAGTGTCTCGGAGCTCTGGAAACACCATATATTTT.

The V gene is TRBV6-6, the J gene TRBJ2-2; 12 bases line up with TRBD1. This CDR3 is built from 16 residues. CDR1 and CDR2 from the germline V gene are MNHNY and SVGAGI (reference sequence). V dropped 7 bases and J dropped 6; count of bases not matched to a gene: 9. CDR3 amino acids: CASKSGTGGGPGELFF. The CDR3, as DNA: TGTGCCAGCAAATCGGGGACAGGGGGCGGACCCGGGGAGCTGTTTTTT.

The CDR3 loop is CASSILPQVTYNEQFF. The DNA for the CDR3 is TGTGCCAGTAGTATTTTACCACAGGTCACCTACAATGAGCAGTTCTTC. V usage is TRBV19 and J usage is TRBJ2-1; D is possibly TRBD1 (5 bases). V was clipped by 3 bases and J by 2 bases, with 14 bases between them. Germline CDR1 reads LNHDA; CDR2 reads SQIVND (reference sequence). The CDR3 totals 16 residues.

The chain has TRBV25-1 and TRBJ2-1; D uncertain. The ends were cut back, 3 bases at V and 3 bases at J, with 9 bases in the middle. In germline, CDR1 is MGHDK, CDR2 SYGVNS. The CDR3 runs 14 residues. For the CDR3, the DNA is TGTGCCAGCAGTGATCCCCCAGGCTACAATGAGCAGTTCTTC. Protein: CASSDPPGYNEQFF.

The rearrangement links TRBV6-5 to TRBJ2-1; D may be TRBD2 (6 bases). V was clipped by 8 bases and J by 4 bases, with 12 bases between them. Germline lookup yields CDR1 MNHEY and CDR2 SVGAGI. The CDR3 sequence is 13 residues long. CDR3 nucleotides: TGTGCCAGCCGGGACTCCGAGTACAATGAGCAGTTCTTC. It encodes CASRDSEYNEQFF.

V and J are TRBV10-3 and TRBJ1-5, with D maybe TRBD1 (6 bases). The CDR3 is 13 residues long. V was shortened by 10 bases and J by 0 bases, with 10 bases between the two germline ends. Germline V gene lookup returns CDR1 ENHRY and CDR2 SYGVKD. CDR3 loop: CATTGASNQPQHF. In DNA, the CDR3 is TGTGCCACGACAGGAGCTAGCAATCAGCCCCAGCATTTT.